This entry features one T cell receptor (beta chain) sequence. The data were obtained in a study of control samples from healthy donors and cancer patients. Method: immunoSEQ multiplex PCR; TCRdb's copy keeps in-frame clones and lacks some. The sample consists of roughly 130,000 clones, about 95% of them appearing once. The clonotype was recovered from a man aged 30 to 45 in good health. The sample comprised blood.

The CDR3 nucleotides read TGTGCCAGCAGTGATGGCACCGGCAATCAGCCCCAGCATTTT. The encoded protein is CASSDGTGNQPQHF. The chain couples TRBV2 to TRBJ1-5; no firm D call. This CDR3 spans 14 amino acids. V lost 3 bases, J lost 2 bases, and 8 bases lay in between. Germline V gene lookup returns CDR1 SNHLY and CDR2 FYNNEI.